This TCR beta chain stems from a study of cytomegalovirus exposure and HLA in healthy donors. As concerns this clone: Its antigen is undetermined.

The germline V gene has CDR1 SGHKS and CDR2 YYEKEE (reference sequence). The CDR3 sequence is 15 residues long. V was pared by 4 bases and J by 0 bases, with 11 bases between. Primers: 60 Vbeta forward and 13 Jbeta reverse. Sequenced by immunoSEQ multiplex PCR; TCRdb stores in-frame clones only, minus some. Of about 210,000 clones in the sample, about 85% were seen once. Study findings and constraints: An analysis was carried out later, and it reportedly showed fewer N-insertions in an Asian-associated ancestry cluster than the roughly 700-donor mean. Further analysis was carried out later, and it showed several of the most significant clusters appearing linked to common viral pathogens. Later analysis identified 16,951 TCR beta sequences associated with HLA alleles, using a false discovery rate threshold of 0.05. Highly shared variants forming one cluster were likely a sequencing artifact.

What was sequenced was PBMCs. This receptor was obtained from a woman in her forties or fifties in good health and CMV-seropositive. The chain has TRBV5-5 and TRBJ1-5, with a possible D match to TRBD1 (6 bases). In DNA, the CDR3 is TGTGCCAGCAGCCCGGGACATCATAGCAATCAGCCCCAGCATTTT. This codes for CASSPGHHSNQPQHF.